Following are 2 T cell receptor beta chains from one sample sequenced in a study of T cell repertoires in cytomegalovirus infection. TCRdb recomputed calls from the reads with MiXCR, one row per CDR3 protein. The sample contains under 300,000 distinct CDR3 sequences, 17% of which appear only once. Sequenced material: CD8+ T cells from PBMCs. The receptor set was obtained from a human donor in good health (CMV status not recorded). Some clones in this sample may be carry-over from other donors' samples.

This clonotype showed up just a few times. The chain couples TRBV7-8 to TRBJ1-4, with 9 bases fitting TRBD1. This CDR3 has 17 residues. Germline CDR1 SGHVS, CDR2 FQNEAQ. The V and J ends lost 2 bases and 11 bases, in that order; junction bases with no gene match: 15. The CDR3: CASSLTQIQGARRKLFF. CDR3 bases: TGTGCCAGCAGCTTAACCCAAATACAGGGGGCACGAAGGAAACTGTTTTTT.

This clonotype was recorded at least ten times. V gene TRBV7-2 combines with J gene TRBJ2-3, with 9 bases fitting TRBD2. The CDR3 consists of 15 residues. Germline trimming cut 4 bases from V and 1 base from J; bases unmatched to any gene: 3. In germline, CDR1 is SGHTA, CDR2 FQGNSA. CDR3 sequence reads: CASSYSGGGTDTQYF. The CDR3 DNA is TGTGCCAGCAGCTATAGCGGGGGAGGCACAGATACGCAGTATTTT.